The 29 T cell receptor beta chains presented below share a single source sample, sequenced in a study of cytomegalovirus exposure and HLA in healthy donors. The PCR was carried out with 60 Vbeta primers and 13 Jbeta primers. Sequencing used immunoSEQ multiplex PCR; TCRdb keeps in-frame clones, though not all of them. This table holds around 150,000 clones, around three quarters found once. The specimen was PBMCs. The source of these receptors is a woman between 35 and 50 years old in good health and CMV-seronegative.

The chain couples TRBV4-1 to TRBJ2-7, with 7 positions matching TRBD1. V shed 0 bases, J shed 1 base, and the junction held 6 bases outside the gene matches. This CDR3 comprises 16 residues. The germline CDR1 and CDR2 sequences are MGHRA and YSYEKL. The CDR3 spells CASSQDWGQSSYEQYF. DNA for the CDR3: TGCGCCAGCAGCCAAGATTGGGGACAGTCGTCCTACGAGCAGTACTTC.

This chain joins TRBV19 and TRBJ1-2, with D hard to call. Germline CDR1 is LNHDA and CDR2 is SQIVND (reference sequence). The CDR3 is 14 amino acids. Deletions cut 1 base from V and 6 bases from J, with 12 bases between. CDR3 amino acids: CASSIGATPNGYTF. DNA of the CDR3: TGTGCCAGTAGTATAGGCGCAACCCCAAATGGCTACACCTTC.

The chain is built from TRBV5-6 and TRBJ2-5; possibly TRBD2 for D (5 bases). Trimming left V 1 base short and J 0 bases short, with 10 bases between. The CDR3 runs 15 residues. CDR1 and CDR2 from the germline V gene are SGHDT and YYEEEE. CDR3 sequence (DNA): TGTGCCAGCAGCTTGAGGTGGGAGTACCAAGAGACCCAGTACTTC. Translated: CASSLRWEYQETQYF.

CDR3 protein: CASSHSGGLDSAPQHF. The CDR3 DNA is TGTGCCAGCAGCCACTCGGGGGGACTGGATTCGGCGCCCCAGCATTTT. The gene calls are TRBV7-8 and TRBJ1-5; the D gene is possibly TRBD1 (5 bases). Trimming took 5 bases from V and 9 from J, leaving 23 bases between them. Germline V gene data show CDR1 as SGHVS and CDR2 as FQNEAQ. The CDR3 loop spans 16 amino acids.

The chain employs TRBV19 and TRBJ1-2; TRBD1 aligns across 7 bases. Germline V gene lookup returns CDR1 LNHDA and CDR2 SQIVND (reference sequence). The CDR3 loop spans 15 amino acids. Unmatched junction bases numbered 7, after V lost 5 bases and J lost 1 base. CDR3 protein: CASSPSRDSNYGYTF. CDR3 bases: TGTGCCAGTAGTCCCTCACGGGACAGTAACTATGGCTACACCTTC. The complete variable domain, with remaining parts taken from reference TRBV19 and TRBJ1-2, reads DGGITQSPKYLFRKEGQNVTLSCEQNLNHDAMYWYRQDPGQGLRLIYYSQIVNDFQKGDIAEGYSVSREKKESFPLTVTSAQKNPTAFYLCASSPSRDSNYGYTFGSGTRLTVV.

This chain links TRBV14 with TRBJ2-7, with TRBD2 identical over 7 bases. After removal of 1 base from V and 4 bases from J, the junction contained 4 bases not matched to a gene. CDR3 length equals 14 residues. The V gene's germline CDR1 is SGHDN and CDR2 FVKESK. In nucleotides, the CDR3 is TGTGCCAGCAGCCAAGCTAGCGGCTTTTACGAGCAGTACTTC. Amino acid sequence: CASSQASGFYEQYF.

The V gene is TRBV21-1, the J gene TRBJ2-3; the table names TRBD1, a call not compared with the DNA. TRBV21-1 is a pseudogene segment. This CDR3 region has 22 residues. DNA of the CDR3: TGTGCCAGCAGCAAAGGGGGCCTGAAAGACAGGGGGCGGCGATTTAGGACAGATACGCAGTATTTT. This codes for CASSKGGLKDRGRRFRTDTQYF.

In DNA form, the CDR3 reads TGTGCCTGGGGGGGCTTTAACTATGGCTACACCTTC. It encodes CAWGGFNYGYTF. The genes are TRBV30 and TRBJ1-2; possibly TRBD1 for D (6 bases). CDR3 length: 12 residues. Germline V gene lookup returns CDR1 GTSNPN and CDR2 SVGIG (reference sequence). Trimming took 5 bases from V and 1 from J, leaving 8 bases between them.

V and J are TRBV7-9 and TRBJ2-2; TRBD1 agrees at 8 bases. The trim removed 5 bases at V and 4 bases at J, leaving 9 bases unmatched. The CDR3 sequence is 16 residues long. From germline, CDR1 is SEHNR and CDR2 FQNEAQ (reference sequence). CDR3 amino acids: CASSPHRGLGTGELFF. CDR3 coding DNA: TGTGCCAGCAGCCCCCACAGGGGGTTAGGCACCGGGGAGCTGTTTTTT.

The chain combines TRBV19 with TRBJ1-2, with 8 bases matching TRBD1. The CDR3 is 15 residues long. J gave up 7 bases and V 3 bases, and 10 bases lay outside the gene matches. The germline V gene has CDR1 LNHDA and CDR2 SQIVND (reference sequence). For the CDR3, the DNA is TGTGCCAGTAGTATCGTGTCAGGGGGCTGGGGTGGCTACACCTTC. Its protein is CASSIVSGGWGGYTF.

The chain couples TRBV11-2 to TRBJ1-5; 7 positions agree with TRBD1. Germline CDR1 reads SGHAT; CDR2 reads FQNNGV. The CDR3 consists of 16 residues. With 6 bases clipped from V and 1 base from J, the junction kept 9 bases outside the gene matches. CDR3 in amino acids: CASSQGGSLSNQPQHF. As DNA, the CDR3 is TGTGCCAGCAGTCAGGGGGGCAGCCTGAGCAATCAGCCCCAGCATTTT. Looking up the rest from reference TRBV11-2 and TRBJ1-5 gives the full variable domain: EAGVAQSPRYKIIEKRQSVAFWCNPISGHATLYWYQQILGQGPKLLIQFQNNGVVDDSQLPKDRFSAERLKGVDSTLKIQPAKLEDSAVYLCASSQGGSLSNQPQHFGDGTRLSIL.

CDR3 region: CASSVLAGAYEQYF. The CDR3 nucleotides are TGTGCCAGTAGTGTGCTAGCGGGGGCCTACGAGCAGTACTTC. This rearrangement joins TRBV19 to TRBJ2-7, with TRBD2 matching 10 bases. Germline V CDR1 and CDR2: LNHDA, SQIVND (reference sequence). The CDR3 extends over 14 amino acids. Trimming took 5 bases from V and 2 from J; bases not matched to a gene: 3. The variable domain in full, completed from reference TRBV19 and TRBJ2-7, reads DGGITQSPKYLFRKEGQNVTLSCEQNLNHDAMYWYRQDPGQGLRLIYYSQIVNDFQKGDIAEGYSVSREKKESFPLTVTSAQKNPTAFYLCASSVLAGAYEQYFGPGTRLTVT.

The chain has TRBV27 and TRBJ1-1; the match to TRBD1 covers 11 bases. The trim removed 3 bases at V and 4 bases at J, leaving 16 bases unmatched. The CDR3 consists of 19 residues. Germline CDR1 and CDR2: MNHEY and SMNVEV (reference sequence). The CDR3 region has the DNA TGTGCCAGCAGTTTGGGCCGGACAGGGGGCTTGAGGATTCGCACTGAAGCTTTCTTT. Translation: CASSLGRTGGLRIRTEAFF.

The V and J genes are TRBV13 and TRBJ1-1; D is possibly TRBD1 (6 bases). Trimming left V 4 bases short and J 4 bases short, with 16 bases between. The CDR3 totals 15 residues. Per germline, CDR1 PRHDT and CDR2 FYEKMQ (reference sequence). The CDR3 spells CASSSLQTGPTEAFF. In DNA form, the CDR3 reads TGTGCCAGCAGCTCCCTGCAGACAGGCCCCACTGAAGCTTTCTTT.

Only a few counts were recorded for this clone. The chain couples TRBV19 to TRBJ1-1, with a tentative D call TRBD1 (5 bases). Germline lookup yields CDR1 LNHDA and CDR2 SQIVND (reference sequence). Deletions cut 7 bases from V and 4 bases from J, with 16 bases between. There are 14 residues in the CDR3. This chain's CDR3 is CASIHQGGVTEAFF. Here the CDR3 DNA reads TGTGCCAGTATCCACCAAGGAGGGGTCACTGAAGCTTTCTTT.

Regarding this clone: A read error may account for a junction end that differs from germline. This chain joins TRBV7-9 and TRBJ1-1; perhaps TRBD1 as D (5 bases). Germline CDR1 SEHNR, CDR2 FQNEAQ (reference sequence). The CDR3 sequence is 16 residues long. CDR3 in DNA: TGTTCCAGCAGCTTACGGCTTGGCAGGGAAGGAGCTGAAGCTTTCTTT. It encodes CSSSLRLGREGAEAFF.

The chain combines TRBV6-5 with TRBJ1-2, with TRBD1 identical over 7 bases. CDR3 length equals 14 residues. CDR1 is MNHEY, CDR2 SVGAGI, per germline. V shed 5 bases and J 3 bases; nucleotides not matched to a gene: 6. CDR3 loop: CASSKTGTYYGYTF. CDR3 nucleotides: TGTGCCAGCAGTAAGACAGGGACCTACTATGGCTACACCTTC.

This clone has only one observation. The rearrangement links TRBV19 to TRBJ2-3, with D possibly TRBD2 on 6 matching bases. The CDR3 is made up of 14 amino acids. CDR1 and CDR2 from the germline V gene are LNHDA and SQIVND (reference sequence). Deletions cut 6 bases from V and 3 bases from J, with 13 bases between. The CDR3 loop reads CASRTSGATDTQYF. As DNA, the CDR3 is TGTGCCAGTAGGACTAGTGGCGCGACAGATACGCAGTATTTT.

The chain uses TRBV30 and TRBJ2-1, with 13 bases identical to TRBD2. The V segment lost 5 bases and the J segment 4 bases; nucleotides outside the gene matches: 14. CDR3 length: 18 amino acids. CDR1 and CDR2 from the germline V gene are GTSNPN and SVGIG (reference sequence). The CDR3 loop is CAWGLGTSGIRWYNEQFF. As DNA, the CDR3 is TGTGCCTGGGGCCTCGGGACTAGCGGGATCCGGTGGTACAATGAGCAGTTCTTC. Filled out from reference TRBV30 and TRBJ2-1, the complete variable domain reads SQTIHQWPATLVQPVGSPLSLECTVEGTSNPNLYWYRQAAGRGLQLLFYSVGIGQISSEVPQNLSASRPQDRQFILSSKKLLLSDSGFYLCAWGLGTSGIRWYNEQFFGPGTRLTVL.

The chain is built from TRBV6-1 and TRBJ2-7; 10 nucleotides match TRBD2. CDR3 size: 15 residues. The V segment lost 2 bases and the J segment 7 bases; nucleotides outside the gene matches: 8. The germline gives CDR1 MNHNS, CDR2 SASEGT. The CDR3 DNA is TGTGCCAGCAGTGAAAGTTCTAGCGGGAGATGGGAGCAGTACTTC. Protein product: CASSESSSGRWEQYF.

This clone was observed a single time. This chain uses TRBV5-1 with TRBJ2-6; 7 positions match TRBD1. This CDR3 is built from 19 residues. V was clipped by 0 bases and J by 1 base; unmatched bases: 10. Germline V gives CDR1 SGHRS, CDR2 YFSETQ. In nucleotides, the CDR3 is TGCGCCAGCAGCTTGGGACTCGACAGGGCCAGGTCTGGGGCCAACGTCCTGACTTTC. Amino acid sequence: CASSLGLDRARSGANVLTF.

This chain joins TRBV7-9 and TRBJ2-2; D is perhaps TRBD1 (5 bases). The length of the CDR3 is 14 residues. Trimming stripped 5 bases from V and 4 bases from J, with 11 bases between. Germline CDR1 reads SEHNR; CDR2 reads FQNEAQ (reference sequence). The CDR3 here is CASSIRQTTGELFF. The CDR3, as DNA: TGTGCCAGCAGCATACGACAGACCACCGGGGAGCTGTTTTTT. Complete variable domain (other parts from reference TRBV7-9 and TRBJ2-2): DTGVSQNPRHKITKRGQNVTFRCDPISEHNRLYWYRQTLGQGPEFLTYFQNEAQLEKSRLLSDRFSAERPKGSFSTLEIQRTEQGDSAMYLCASSIRQTTGELFFGEGSRLTVL.

This clone occurred a few times. The chain couples TRBV21-1 to TRBJ2-5; TRBD2, the table's D call, lacks a check against the DNA. TRBV21-1 is an annotated pseudogene. The CDR3 runs 16 residues. CDR3 loop: CASSKLGTRHRETQYF. The CDR3 DNA reads as TGTGCCAGCAGCAAATTGGGGACTAGACACCGGGAGACCCAGTACTTC.

This chain joins TRBV2 and TRBJ1-2; the match to TRBD1 covers 8 bases. Looked up from germline, CDR1 is SNHLY and CDR2 is FYNNEI. J gave up 6 bases and V 6 bases, and 9 bases lay outside the gene matches. The CDR3 extends over 14 amino acids. CDR3 sequence: CASSLEGQDNGYTF. The CDR3 DNA follows: TGTGCCAGCAGCCTAGAGGGACAGGATAATGGCTACACCTTC.

The CDR3 sequence: CASSPVLAGFQETQYF. CDR3 coding DNA: TGCGCCAGCAGCCCGGTACTAGCGGGGTTCCAAGAGACCCAGTACTTC. The chain has TRBV4-1 and TRBJ2-5, with 10 bases aligning to TRBD2. CDR3 length equals 16 residues. Per the germline V gene, CDR1 is MGHRA and CDR2 is YSYEKL. The junction had 6 bases not matched to a gene; V was cut back by 4 bases and J by 1 base.

This clone was seen more than once but under ten times. The chain couples TRBV5-8 to TRBJ2-7, with 8 bases that match TRBD2. Germline-derived CDR1 and CDR2 are SGHTS and YDEGEE. V lost 6 bases to trimming and J lost 0 bases; unmatched junction nucleotides: 5. The CDR3 is 14 amino acids. CDR3: CASTRSGSSYEQYF. DNA for the CDR3: TGTGCCAGCACCCGAAGCGGGAGCTCCTACGAGCAGTACTTC.

The gene calls are TRBV11-3 and TRBJ2-5, with D possibly TRBD2 on 6 matching bases. CDR3 length: 18 residues. Germline CDR1 reads SGHNT; CDR2 reads YENEEA. Trimming left V 5 bases short and J 3 bases short, with 25 bases between. The chain's CDR3 is CASSPHGYSLGGKETQYF. CDR3 nucleotide sequence: TGTGCCAGCAGCCCACATGGGTACTCTCTGGGGGGAAAAGAGACCCAGTACTTC.

The table lists this clone with a few counts. The chain is built from TRBV5-5 and TRBJ2-7; 8 bases agree with TRBD2. V lost 1 base and J lost 0; bases outside the gene matches: 6. CDR1 and CDR2 from the germline V gene are SGHKS and YYEKEE (reference sequence). This CDR3 has 16 residues. CDR3 sequence (DNA): TGTGCCAGCAGCTTGAGCGGGGGCCCCTCCTCCTACGAGCAGTACTTC. It codes for CASSLSGGPSSYEQYF.

The chain joins TRBV5-1 to TRBJ1-2; 7 positions agree with TRBD1. The CDR3 consists of 13 residues. With 2 bases clipped from V and 11 bases from J, the junction kept 9 bases outside the gene matches. Per germline, CDR1 SGHRS and CDR2 YFSETQ. In DNA, the CDR3 is TGCGCCAGCAGCTTTACAGGGGCCCTGAGGTACACCTTC. This gives the protein CASSFTGALRYTF.